This TCR beta chain was obtained from a study of blood T cell repertoires in COVID-19. Study as a whole: The cDNA or gDNA used as material had been derived from T cells, B-cell-depleted T cells, or PBMCs.

As processed by the authors: Quantification of nucleated cells was approximated via reference gene primer amplification. TCRdb's copy holds only in-frame clones and misses some; the assay was immunoSEQ multiplex PCR. V and J calls and clone size are copied from that table; D and trimming were computed from the DNA. The data contain around 190,000 clones, 70% to 90% of them singletons. Germline CDR1 SGHTA, CDR2 FQGNSA. Trimming pared 5 bases from V and 6 bases from J, leaving 17 bases between. The CDR3 spans 15 residues. The gene calls are TRBV7-2 and TRBJ2-1, with D tentatively TRBD2 (6 bases). The sequence was obtained from a man over 45 with COVID-19, enrolled during active disease. The sequencing sample was made of peripheral blood. The CDR3 nucleotides read TGTGCCAGCAGCGTCATCGGGGGAGGTCGCAATGAGCAGTTCTTC. Its protein product is CASSVIGGGRNEQFF.